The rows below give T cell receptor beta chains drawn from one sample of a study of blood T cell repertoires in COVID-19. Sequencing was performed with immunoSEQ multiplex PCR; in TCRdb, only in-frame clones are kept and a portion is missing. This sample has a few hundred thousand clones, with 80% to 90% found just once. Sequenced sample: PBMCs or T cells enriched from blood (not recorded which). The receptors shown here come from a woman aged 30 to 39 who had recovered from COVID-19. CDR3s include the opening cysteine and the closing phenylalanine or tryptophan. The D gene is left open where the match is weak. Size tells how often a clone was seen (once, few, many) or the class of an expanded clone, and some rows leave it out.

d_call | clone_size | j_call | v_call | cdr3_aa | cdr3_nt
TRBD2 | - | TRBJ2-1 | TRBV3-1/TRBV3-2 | CASSQELAGLYNEQFF | TGTGCCAGCAGCCAAGAACTAGCGGGACTCTACAATGAGCAGTTCTTC
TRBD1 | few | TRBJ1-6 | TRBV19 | CASRGTGVSPLHF | TGTGCCAGCCGCGGGACAGGGGTATCACCCCTCCACTTT
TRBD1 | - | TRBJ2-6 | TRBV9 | CASSPQDRAGANVLTF | TGTGCCAGCAGCCCCCAAGACAGGGCTGGGGCCAACGTCCTGACTTTC
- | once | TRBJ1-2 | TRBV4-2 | CASSQTGNYGYTF | TGTGCCAGCAGCCAAACAGGGAACTATGGCTACACCTTC
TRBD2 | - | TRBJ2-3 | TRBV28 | CASRERGGRADTQYF | TGTGCCAGCAGGGAGCGGGGGGGCCGCGCAGATACGCAGTATTTT
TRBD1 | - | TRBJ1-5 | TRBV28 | CASSPLGTGDNQPQHF | TGTGCCAGCAGTCCCCTAGGGACAGGGGACAATCAGCCCCAGCATTTT
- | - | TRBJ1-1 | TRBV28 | CASTPRQGSTEAFF | TGTGCCAGCACCCCCCGGCAGGGGTCCACTGAAGCTTTCTTT
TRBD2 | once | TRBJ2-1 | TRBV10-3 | CAISEISGTNNEQFF | TGTGCCATCAGTGAGATTAGCGGGACCAACAATGAGCAGTTCTTC
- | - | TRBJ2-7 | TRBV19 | CASSIWKGSSYEQYF | TGTGCCAGTAGTATCTGGAAGGGGTCTTCCTACGAGCAGTACTTC
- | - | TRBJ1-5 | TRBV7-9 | CASSFTAGSNQPQHF | TGTGCCAGCAGCTTTACGGCAGGGTCTAATCAGCCCCAGCATTTT
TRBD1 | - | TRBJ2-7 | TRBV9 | CASSGDSGYEQYF | TGTGCCAGCAGCGGGGACAGCGGCTACGAGCAGTACTTC
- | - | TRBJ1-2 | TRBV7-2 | CASSLGVVSYGYTF | TGTGCCAGCAGCTTAGGTGTAGTAAGCTATGGCTACACCTTC
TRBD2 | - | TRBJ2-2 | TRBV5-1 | CASSAAGGNTGELFF | TGCGCCAGCAGCGCCGCGGGGGGGAACACCGGGGAGCTGTTTTTT
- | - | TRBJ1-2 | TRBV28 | CASSSHFYGYTF | TGTGCCAGCAGTTCGCACTTCTATGGCTACACCTTC
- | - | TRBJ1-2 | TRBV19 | CASTTSRRDNYGYTF | TGTGCCAGTACAACCTCCCGACGGGATAACTATGGCTACACCTTC
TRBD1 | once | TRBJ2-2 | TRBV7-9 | CASSHQTGEIGELFF | TGTGCCAGCAGCCACCAAACAGGGGAGATCGGGGAGCTGTTTTTT
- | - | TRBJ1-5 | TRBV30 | CAWSVGANQPQHF | TGTGCCTGGAGTGTGGGGGCCAATCAGCCCCAGCATTTT
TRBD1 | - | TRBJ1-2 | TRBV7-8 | CASSDRPGQGTIYGYTF | TGTGCCAGCAGCGATAGACCGGGACAGGGCACCATCTATGGCTACACCTTC
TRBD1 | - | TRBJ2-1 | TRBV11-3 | CASSVQGWGEQFF | TGTGCCAGCAGCGTACAGGGGTGGGGTGAGCAGTTCTTC
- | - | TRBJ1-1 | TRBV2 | CASSDGRGGKLREDTEAFF | TGTGCCAGCAGTGACGGCCGGGGGGGGAAATTGAGAGAGGACACTGAAGCTTTCTTT
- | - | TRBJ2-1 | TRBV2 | CASSVQVNEQFF | TGTGCCAGCAGTGTCCAGGTGAATGAGCAGTTCTTC
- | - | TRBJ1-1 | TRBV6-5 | CASNMVQETNTEAFF | TGTGCCAGCAACATGGTCCAGGAAACGAACACTGAAGCTTTCTTT
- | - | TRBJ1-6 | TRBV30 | CAWSVPRNSKNSPLHF | TGTGCCTGGAGTGTACCCCGTAACAGCAAAAATTCACCCCTCCACTTT
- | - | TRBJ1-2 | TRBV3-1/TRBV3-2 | CASSQEGLGGTSYTF | TGTGCCAGCAGCCAAGAGGGCTTGGGGGGGACGAGCTACACCTTC
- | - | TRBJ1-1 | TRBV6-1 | CASSEAKPVGWHSMNTEAFF | TGTGCCAGCAGTGAAGCGAAGCCGGTAGGCTGGCACAGCATGAACACTGAAGCTTTCTTT
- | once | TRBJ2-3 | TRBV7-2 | CASSPTLAGRTDTQYF | TGTGCCAGCAGCCCTACTTTGGCAGGCCGCACAGATACGCAGTATTTT
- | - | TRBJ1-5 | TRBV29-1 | CSVVLPGVSNQPQHF | TGCAGCGTTGTACTTCCAGGGGTTAGCAATCAGCCCCAGCATTTT
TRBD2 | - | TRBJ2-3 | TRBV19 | CASSIVLAGGADTQYF | TGTGCCAGTAGTATAGTCCTAGCGGGGGGAGCAGATACGCAGTATTTT
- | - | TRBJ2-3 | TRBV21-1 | CASSKDRLLVFTDTQYF | TGTGCCAGCAGCAAAGATCGACTACTCGTTTTCACAGATACGCAGTATTTT
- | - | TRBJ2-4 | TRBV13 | CASSSQGENIQYF | TGTGCCAGCAGCTCACAGGGAGAGAACATTCAGTACTTC
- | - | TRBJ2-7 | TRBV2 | CASSEAQRVYEQYF | TGTGCCAGCAGTGAAGCGCAGCGGGTCTACGAGCAGTACTTC
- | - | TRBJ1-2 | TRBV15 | CATMDISNYGYTF | TGTGCCACTATGGACATCTCTAACTATGGCTACACCTTC
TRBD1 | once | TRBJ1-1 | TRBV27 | CASSLSGTGGRTEAFF | TGTGCCAGCAGTTTATCGGGGACAGGGGGACGGACTGAAGCTTTCTTT
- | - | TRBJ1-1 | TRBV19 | CASSLHRLAEAFF | TGTGCCAGTAGTCTTCACAGGTTAGCTGAAGCTTTCTTT
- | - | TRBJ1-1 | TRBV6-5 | CASSYSPGLNTEAFF | TGTGCCAGCAGTTACTCGCCAGGGCTGAACACTGAAGCTTTCTTT
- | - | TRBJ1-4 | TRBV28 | CASSLPIKRGELFF | TGTGCCAGCAGTTTACCCATCAAACGGGGAGAACTGTTTTTT
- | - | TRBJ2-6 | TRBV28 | CASSLRSSGANVLTF | TGTGCCAGCAGTTTGAGGAGCTCTGGGGCCAACGTCCTGACTTTC
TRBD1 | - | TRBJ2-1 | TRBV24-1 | CATSDPGTGIYNEQFF | TGTGCCACCAGTGATCCTGGGACAGGGATCTACAATGAGCAGTTCTTC
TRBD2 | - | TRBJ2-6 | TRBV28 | CASSLEIAGLSGANVLTF | TGTGCCAGCAGTTTGGAGATAGCGGGGCTCTCTGGGGCCAACGTCCTGACTTTC
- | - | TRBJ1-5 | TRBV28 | CASSGPRGGSNQPQHF | TGTGCCAGCAGTGGGCCCAGAGGGGGAAGCAATCAGCCCCAGCATTTT
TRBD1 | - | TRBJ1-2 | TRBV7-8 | CASSLTGTGGRYYGYTF | TGTGCCAGCAGCTTAACCGGGACAGGGGGCAGGTACTATGGCTACACCTTC
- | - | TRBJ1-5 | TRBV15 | CATSRDRNQPQHF | TGTGCCACCAGCAGAGATCGGAATCAGCCCCAGCATTTT
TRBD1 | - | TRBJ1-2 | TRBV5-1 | CASSIAGTGGHGYTF | TGCGCCAGCAGCATAGCCGGGACAGGGGGCCATGGCTACACCTTC
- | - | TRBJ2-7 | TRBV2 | CASSDVQGWDYEQYF | TGTGCCAGCAGTGATGTACAGGGCTGGGACTACGAGCAGTACTTC
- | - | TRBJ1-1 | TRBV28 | CASRVGGAEAFF | TGTGCCAGCAGGGTCGGGGGGGCTGAAGCTTTCTTT
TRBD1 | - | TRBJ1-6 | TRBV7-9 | CASSPKGAPLNSPLHF | TGTGCCAGCAGCCCTAAGGGGGCCCCATTGAATTCACCCCTCCACTTT
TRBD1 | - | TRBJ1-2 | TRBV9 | CASSVGQGPIDGYTF | TGTGCCAGCAGCGTAGGACAGGGGCCGATTGATGGCTACACCTTC
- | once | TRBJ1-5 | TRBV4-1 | CASSQAGGNQPQHF | TGCGCCAGCAGCCAAGCAGGGGGCAATCAGCCCCAGCATTTT
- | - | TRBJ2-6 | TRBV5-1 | CASSPHSSGANVLTF | TGCGCCAGCAGCCCGCACAGCTCTGGGGCCAACGTCCTGACTTTC
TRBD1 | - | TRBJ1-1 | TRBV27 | CASSLSGTGAEAFF | TGTGCCAGCAGTTTATCCGGGACAGGGGCTGAAGCTTTCTTT
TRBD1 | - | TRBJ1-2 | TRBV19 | CASRFTGGVNYGYTF | TGTGCCAGTAGATTCACAGGGGGAGTTAACTATGGCTACACCTTC
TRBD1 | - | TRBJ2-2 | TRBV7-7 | CASSLEVGTGKSGELFF | TGTGCCAGCAGCTTAGAAGTAGGGACAGGGAAAAGCGGGGAGCTGTTTTTT
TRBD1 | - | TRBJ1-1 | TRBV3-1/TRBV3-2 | CASSQLGQGRTEAFF | TGTGCCAGCAGCCAGCTCGGACAGGGACGTACTGAAGCTTTCTTT
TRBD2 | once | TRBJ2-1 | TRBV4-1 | CASSQDVRVAGEWRNNEQFF | TGCGCCAGCAGCCAAGATGTGAGGGTAGCGGGAGAATGGAGAAACAATGAGCAGTTCTTC
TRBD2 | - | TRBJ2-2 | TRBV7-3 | CASSLIGLAGVAGELFF | TGTGCCAGCAGCTTAATTGGGCTAGCGGGAGTAGCCGGGGAGCTGTTTTTT
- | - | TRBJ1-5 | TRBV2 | CASRQGSWGMDQPQHF | TGTGCCAGCCGTCAGGGATCCTGGGGTATGGATCAGCCCCAGCATTTT
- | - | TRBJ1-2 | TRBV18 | CASSPRRDPHYGYTF | TGTGCCAGCTCACCACGGAGGGACCCTCACTATGGCTACACCTTC